This entry lists 22 T cell receptor beta chains sequenced from one sample in a study of T-cell memory formation after mild COVID-19. TCRdb ran MiXCR on the 5' RACE reads and lists one entry per CDR3 protein. The sample includes roughly 340,000 distinct CDR3 sequences, about a sixth of them seen just once. The sample comprised PBMCs or a T cell subset sorted from them (not recorded which). These receptors all come from a man between 18 and 29 years old who had mild COVID-19 (a few samples of this study predate the infection). Cell type and time point are not known.

This clonotype was seen a handful of times. The chain joins TRBV5-1 to TRBJ2-7; 9 nucleotides match TRBD1. Germline V CDR1 and CDR2: SGHRS, YFSETQ. With 3 bases clipped from V and 1 base from J, the junction kept 8 bases outside the gene matches. The CDR3 contains 16 residues. The CDR3 loop reads CASSSNRGRRSYEQYV. CDR3 bases: TGCGCCAGCAGCTCAAACAGGGGGCGCCGGTCCTACGAGCAGTACGTC.

The rearrangement uses TRBV2 and TRBJ2-5; tentative D call: TRBD2 (7 bases). This CDR3 comprises 15 residues. Between the trimmed V and J ends, which lost 3 bases and 4 bases, there was a span of 15 bases. The germline gives CDR1 SNHLY, CDR2 FYNNEI. In DNA, the CDR3 is TGTGCCAGCAGTGATCCCGGGGGGCCGGGAGAGACCCAGTACTTC. Amino acid sequence: CASSDPGGPGETQYF.

About this clonotype: The junction departs from germline at one end; a sequencing error may be responsible. The CDR3 DNA sequence: TGTGCCAGCAGGTTAGGTGACTATGAGCAGTTCTTC. Translated, it gives CASRLGDYEQFF. The chain recombines TRBV7-9 with TRBJ2-1; no reliable D call. Germline CDR1 is SEHNR and CDR2 is FQNEAQ (reference sequence). CDR3 length: 12 residues.

Many counts were recorded for this clonotype. V and J are TRBV12-3 or TRBV12-4 and TRBJ1-4; D gene uncertain. This CDR3 is built from 14 residues. V dropped 3 bases and J dropped 3 bases, with 8 bases sitting between them. Written as DNA, the CDR3 is TGTGCCAGCAGTTTCTCCGCGGCTAATGAAAAACTGTTTTTT. Translating gives CASSFSAANEKLFF.

J is TRBJ2-2 and V is TRBV9, with D hard to call. Trimming left V 0 bases short and J 0 bases short, with 6 bases between. This CDR3 region has 15 residues. The germline V gene has CDR1 SGDLS and CDR2 YYNGEE. The CDR3 region has the DNA TGTGCCAGCAGCGTAGAGGCAACGAACACCGGGGAGCTGTTTTTT. Its translation is CASSVEATNTGELFF.

This clonotype was seen repeatedly, ten times or more. The chain combines TRBV5-6 with TRBJ1-2, with D possibly TRBD1 on 6 matching bases. V lost 0 bases and J 4 bases, leaving 19 bases between the germline ends. Per germline, CDR1 SGHDT and CDR2 YYEEEE. This CDR3 has 17 amino acids. The CDR3 here is CASSLELDRPLGYGYTF. The CDR3 coding sequence is TGTGCCAGCAGCTTGGAACTGGACAGACCCTTGGGCTATGGCTACACCTTC.

The chain has TRBV12-3 or TRBV12-4 and TRBJ1-3, with D uncertain. This CDR3 has 13 amino acids. V was cut by 3 bases and J by 3 bases, with 6 bases left in between. The CDR3 sequence: CASSLSGGNTIYF. The CDR3 nucleotides read TGTGCCAGCAGTTTGTCAGGTGGAAACACCATATATTTT.

This clonotype came up a few times. The chain has TRBV7-6 and TRBJ2-1, with 10 bases lining up with TRBD2. The trim removed 4 bases at V and 3 bases at J, leaving 6 bases unmatched. This CDR3 comprises 16 residues. The germline gives CDR1 SGHVS, CDR2 FNYEAQ. The CDR3 here is CASSSPSGGGYNEQFF. The CDR3, as DNA: TGTGCCAGCAGCTCCCCTAGCGGGGGAGGCTACAATGAGCAGTTCTTC.

J is TRBJ2-1 and V is TRBV7-9, with TRBD2 matching 8 bases. The CDR3 length is 15 residues. The germline V gene has CDR1 SEHNR and CDR2 FQNEAQ (reference sequence). V trimming: 0 bases; J trimming: 5 bases; junction bases outside the gene matches: 3. CDR3 residues: CASSLARGDHNEQFF. The CDR3 DNA is TGTGCCAGCAGCTTAGCGCGGGGGGACCACAATGAGCAGTTCTTC.

At least ten counts were recorded for this clonotype. This sequence joins TRBV4-3 and TRBJ2-1; 9 bases align to TRBD2. The CDR3 is made up of 17 amino acids. In germline, CDR1 is LGHNA, CDR2 YSLEER. V lost 0 bases, J lost 9 bases, and 12 bases stayed unmatched. CDR3 amino acids: CASSQDDASGGPSEQFF. The CDR3, as DNA: TGCGCCAGCAGCCAAGATGATGCCAGCGGGGGGCCCAGTGAGCAGTTCTTC.

This clonotype was seen ten or more times. CDR3 DNA sequence: TGCGCCAGCAGCTTGGGACCCTATAGCAATCAGCCCCAGCATTTT. It codes for CASSLGPYSNQPQHF. This chain connects TRBV5-1 to TRBJ1-5; the D is unclear. V was trimmed by 0 bases and J by 0 bases, leaving 7 bases between them. The CDR3 consists of 15 residues. CDR1 and CDR2 from the germline V gene are SGHRS and YFSETQ.

The chain recombines TRBV7-9 with TRBJ1-1, with a tentative D call TRBD1 (5 bases). Trimming stripped 5 bases from V and 0 bases from J, with 19 bases between. The CDR3 contains 17 residues. Germline CDR1 and CDR2: SEHNR and FQNEAQ (reference sequence). CDR3 DNA sequence: TGTGCCAGCAGCCGCCTGGGGGGGGGACTCCTGAACACTGAAGCTTTCTTT. This gives the protein CASSRLGGGLLNTEAFF.

The rearrangement joins TRBV11-3 to TRBJ2-2; tentative D call: TRBD2 (5 bases). CDR1 and CDR2 from the germline V gene are SGHNT and YENEEA. The CDR3 has 16 amino acids. V was shortened by 5 bases and J by 6 bases, with 19 bases between the two germline ends. The CDR3: CASSPLYAGQAGELFF. Here the CDR3 DNA reads TGTGCCAGCAGCCCCCTATATGCGGGCCAGGCCGGGGAGCTGTTTTTT.

Only a few counts were recorded for this clonotype. The chain links TRBV20-1 to TRBJ1-1; D uncertain. Between the trimmed V and J ends, which lost 2 bases and 6 bases, there was a span of 13 bases. CDR1 is DFQATT and CDR2 is SNEGSKA in the germline V gene (reference sequence). CDR3 size: 13 residues. The CDR3 sequence: CSARTVDTSEAFF. In DNA form, the CDR3 reads TGCAGTGCTAGAACTGTGGATACTTCTGAAGCTTTCTTT.

This chain joins TRBV6-6 and TRBJ2-7, with 11 bases lining up with TRBD1. CDR1 and CDR2 from the germline V gene are MNHNY and SVGAGI (reference sequence). The CDR3 consists of 14 residues. The J segment lost 4 bases and the V segment lost 6 bases, leaving 5 bases of the junction unmatched. Written as DNA, the CDR3 is TGTGCCAGCAGATCCGGACAGGGGGCATACGAGCAGTACTTC. It encodes CASRSGQGAYEQYF.

The chain is built from TRBV6-5 and TRBJ2-1, with TRBD2 matching over 11 bases. Germline V CDR1 and CDR2: MNHEY, SVGAGI. The CDR3 contains 16 residues. J was trimmed by 8 bases and V by 0 bases; bases with no gene match: 6. CDR3 protein: CASSYSITSGGDEQFF. For the CDR3, the DNA is TGTGCCAGCAGTTACTCTATAACTAGCGGGGGTGATGAGCAGTTCTTC.

This rearrangement joins TRBV6-8 to TRBJ2-3; D might be TRBD2 (6 bases). Trimming stripped 8 bases from V and 5 bases from J, with 11 bases between. In germline, CDR1 is MNHGY, CDR2 SAAAGT. The CDR3 has 12 amino acids. This CDR3 reads CASREIIDTQYF. The CDR3 DNA is TGTGCCAGCCGGGAGATAATAGATACGCAGTATTTT.

This clonotype turned up a few times. CDR3 nucleotide sequence: TGTGCCAGCATTGCCCGGACACGCTACGAGCAGTACTTC. Its protein product is CASIARTRYEQYF. The chain links TRBV2 to TRBJ2-7; the D gene is possibly TRBD1 (5 bases). The V end was cut by 7 bases, the J end by 3 bases, with 13 bases between. CDR1 SNHLY and CDR2 FYNNEI come from the germline V gene. The CDR3 has 13 amino acids.

V usage is TRBV20-1 and J usage is TRBJ2-4, with 9 bases lining up with TRBD1. Per germline, CDR1 DFQATT and CDR2 SNEGSKA (reference sequence). Germline trimming cut 5 bases from V and 7 bases from J; bases unmatched to any gene: 12. The CDR3 has 15 amino acids. The CDR3 is CSALRGTGGRNIQYF. As DNA, the CDR3 is TGCAGTGCTCTAAGGGGAACAGGGGGCAGGAACATTCAGTACTTC.

This clonotype was counted many times. The genes are TRBV21-1 and TRBJ1-4. TRBV21-1 is listed as a pseudogene. The CDR3 has 10 residues. The CDR3 DNA follows: TGTGCCAGCGGTAATGAAAAACTGTTTTTT. Encoded protein: CASGNEKLFF.

The chain uses TRBV7-8 and TRBJ1-5; 10 nucleotides match TRBD1. Germline V gives CDR1 SGHVS, CDR2 FQNEAQ. The trim removed 2 bases at V and 2 bases at J, leaving 18 bases unmatched. The CDR3 length is 21 residues. The CDR3: CASSLSGQGFPRNYGNQPQHF. DNA for the CDR3: TGTGCCAGCAGCTTATCGGGACAGGGGTTCCCAAGAAACTATGGCAATCAGCCCCAGCATTTT.

This chain joins TRBV20-1 and TRBJ1-1; no definite D call. The CDR3 consists of 12 residues. Germline CDR1 and CDR2: DFQATT and SNEGSKA (reference sequence). Deletions cut 5 bases from V and 0 bases from J, with 7 bases between. CDR3 protein: CSALDMNTEAFF. Here the CDR3 DNA reads TGCAGTGCTTTGGATATGAACACTGAAGCTTTCTTT.